The present entry profiles one T cell receptor (beta chain) with its context. This clonotype was seen repeatedly, ten times or more. The target of this receptor is not known. Base qualities are missing; no much larger clone stands one base away. The sample comes from a study of CD8 T cells in ankylosing spondylitis (dated by TCRdb to 2016 to 2017). For the study in its entirety: The study set out to find disease-linked TCR variants by profiling T cell receptor beta repertoires in ankylosing spondylitis patients and healthy donors. The full study cohort comprised around 25 ankylosing spondylitis patients and over a hundred healthy donors. Peripheral blood was sampled, and synovial fluid was also collected from ankylosing spondylitis patients. The paper as a whole reports these results and caveats: In peripheral blood, the disease-linked clones were found at relatively low frequencies and had a CD8+ phenotype. Some motif variants were previously reported in synovial fluid and blood of reactive arthritis patients, suggesting common disease-initiation mechanisms. A TCR beta motif of eight highly homologous amino acid variants appeared characteristic of blood from ankylosing spondylitis patients. Significant enrichment of the disease-linked clones was reported in matched synovial fluid samples from ankylosing spondylitis patients.

The data were produced on an Illumina HiSeq 2500. Quantitative 5'-RACE with molecular barcodes was the method used to prepare the TCR beta libraries. The study's own analysis went as follows. A new computational method, built on a probabilistic model of VDJ rearrangement, was used to identify disease-linked TCR variants. The raw public reads went through TCRdb reprocessing: fastp at Q25, MiXCR clone calling, in-frame beta chains kept. Under each unique CDR3 protein, matching rows form one entry showing the most common genes and DNA. The V and J calls reflect TCRdb's pipeline rather than the authors' work. The sample table holds around 490,000 distinct CDR3 sequences, of which about 5% were seen once. The ten largest clones represent roughly 3.5% of the sample. According to the germline V gene (reference sequence), CDR1 reads DFQATT and CDR2 reads SNEGSKA. The CDR3 covers 11 residues, taking in both the cysteine and the phenylalanine. The sequence is cut down to CDR3 DNA, 33 bases in frame from base 1. The germline ends are 10 bases apart after V is trimmed by 7 bases and J by 4 bases.

The sample consisted of blood, either unsorted or a sorted T cell fraction (not recorded which). This clonotype originated in a male donor with ankylosing spondylitis. The sequence joins TRBV20-1 to TRBJ2-5; TRBD1 could be the D gene, as 5 bases match. CDR3 loop: CSVSDRETQYF. The DNA is TGCAGTGTAAGCGACAGAGAGACCCAGTACTTC.